These 16 T cell receptor beta chains came from one sample sequenced in a study of shared clonotypes between healthy human individuals. Some clones are missing from TCRdb's copy, which holds only in-frame ones; the method was immunoSEQ multiplex PCR. The table lists over 800,000 clones, 80% to 95% of them singletons. Terminally differentiated effector memory CD45RA+ cells were left out of the naive CD8 fraction, which was CD45RO-negative and positively selected for CCR7. Sequenced: naive CD8+ T cells sorted from blood. The receptor source for this set is a man in his thirties or forties in good health.

This clone was seen once. A much larger clone differs by one base, so this may be a read error. Distinct nucleotide sequences in the sample also encode this CDR3. CDR3 nucleotides: TGTGCCAGCAGTTTGGGGGCCTACGAGCAGTACTTC. Its translation: CASSLGAYEQYF. The rearrangement uses TRBV28 and TRBJ2-7; D possibly uses TRBD1 or TRBD2 (5 bases each). CDR3 length: 12 amino acids. The germline V gene encodes CDR1 MDHEN and CDR2 SYDVKM. Trimming removed 3 bases from V and 2 bases from J, with 5 bases in between.

V and J are TRBV29-1 and TRBJ2-3; the D is unclear. The germline V gene encodes CDR1 SQVTM and CDR2 ANQGSEA. Trimming pared 2 bases from V and 2 bases from J, leaving 17 bases between. The CDR3 extends over 16 amino acids. Written as DNA, the CDR3 is TGCAGCGTTGAACCCCGTCCGGGTGGCGTCACAGATACGCAGTATTTT. The encoded protein is CSVEPRPGGVTDTQYF.

The chain uses TRBV7-9 and TRBJ2-3, with D perhaps TRBD1 (6 bases). V was cut by 6 bases and J by 5 bases, with 9 bases left in between. The CDR3 extends over 12 amino acids. Germline V gene data show CDR1 as SEHNR and CDR2 as FQNEAQ (reference sequence). CDR3 coding DNA: TGTGCCAGCAGACAGGGCGGAGATACGCAGTATTTT. This codes for CASRQGGDTQYF.

The rearrangement uses TRBV5-6 and TRBJ2-7, with 7 positions matching TRBD2. The CDR3 covers 14 residues. Germline assignment: CDR1 SGHDT and CDR2 YYEEEE. Trimming cost V 4 bases and J 4 bases; bases outside gene matches: 8. In DNA, the CDR3 is TGTGCCAGCAGCCTGGGGGGGTCGGCTTACGAGCAGTACTTC. Translated: CASSLGGSAYEQYF.

This clone was counted once. The chain recombines TRBV4-1 with TRBJ2-1, with unresolved D. Germline CDR1 and CDR2: MGHRA and YSYEKL. V lost 1 base and J 4 bases, leaving 8 bases between the germline ends. This CDR3 has 14 residues. The CDR3 is CASSQGPGYNEQFF. The DNA of the CDR3 is TGCGCCAGCAGCCAAGGTCCAGGTTACAATGAGCAGTTCTTC.

This chain joins TRBV29-1 and TRBJ1-2; 7 positions match TRBD1. Germline CDR1 reads SQVTM; CDR2 reads ANQGSEA. The V gene end was trimmed by 4 bases and the J gene end by 8 bases; junction bases not matched to a gene: 13. This CDR3 has 14 residues. This CDR3 is CSVATPGQYRGYTF. CDR3 coding DNA: TGCAGCGTTGCCACGCCGGGACAGTATCGGGGCTACACCTTC.

Details on this clone: Other DNA variants within this sample encode the same CDR3. The chain employs TRBV11-2 and TRBJ2-7, with 12 bases aligning to TRBD2. CDR3 length: 14 amino acids. Germline CDR1 and CDR2: SGHAT and FQNNGV. J gave up 3 bases and V 3 bases, and 0 bases lay outside the gene matches. The chain's CDR3 is CASSLGLAGYEQYF. CDR3 nucleotide sequence: TGTGCCAGCAGCTTGGGACTAGCGGGCTACGAGCAGTACTTC.

The CDR3 DNA follows: TGTGCCAGCAGCTTAATCGGGGCACGAGGGGTCGACGAGCAGTACTTC. Encoded protein: CASSLIGARGVDEQYF. This rearrangement joins TRBV7-6 to TRBJ2-7; D may be TRBD1 or TRBD2 (5 bases each). The V end was cut by 2 bases, the J end by 5 bases, with 19 bases between. Germline loops: CDR1 SGHVS, CDR2 FNYEAQ. CDR3 length: 16 residues.

On this clone itself: Other nucleotide sequences from this sample produce the same CDR3. This sequence joins TRBV9 and TRBJ2-7; unclear D gene. CDR3 length equals 14 residues. The V gene lost 2 bases and the J gene lost 1 base, with 10 bases spanning the gap. CDR1 and CDR2 (germline): SGDLS, YYNGEE. CDR3 DNA sequence: TGTGCCAGCAGCGTCGGTGGTGATTCCTACGAGCAGTACTTC. Amino acid sequence: CASSVGGDSYEQYF. Drawing the rest from reference TRBV9 and TRBJ2-7, the complete variable domain is DSGVTQTPKHLITATGQRVTLRCSPRSGDLSVYWYQQSLDQGLQFLIQYYNGEERAKGNILERFSAQQFPDLHSELNLSSLELGDSALYFCASSVGGDSYEQYFGPGTRLTVT.

The chain has TRBV7-9 and TRBJ2-1, with D possibly being TRBD1 (6 bases). CDR3 length equals 16 residues. Trimming cost V 6 bases and J 6 bases, with 21 bases left between them. CDR1 and CDR2 from the germline V gene are SEHNR and FQNEAQ (reference sequence). The CDR3 loop reads CASSYRAPLGFNEQFF. The CDR3, as DNA: TGTGCCAGCAGTTACAGGGCTCCACTAGGGTTCAATGAGCAGTTCTTC. The complete variable domain, with remaining parts taken from reference TRBV7-9 and TRBJ2-1, reads DTGVSQNPRHKITKRGQNVTFRCDPISEHNRLYWYRQTLGQGPEFLTYFQNEAQLEKSRLLSDRFSAERPKGSFSTLEIQRTEQGDSAMYLCASSYRAPLGFNEQFFGPGTRLTVL.

The gene calls are TRBV27 and TRBJ2-7; 9 nucleotides match TRBD1. The CDR3 totals 15 residues. CDR1 MNHEY and CDR2 SMNVEV come from the germline V gene (reference sequence). V trimming: 4 bases; J trimming: 6 bases; junction bases outside the gene matches: 10. In DNA form, the CDR3 reads TGTGCCAGCAGTTCCCCGGGACAGGGTCGGGTCGAGCAGTACTTC. Its protein is CASSSPGQGRVEQYF.

The chain links TRBV4-1 to TRBJ2-7; 15 nucleotides align to TRBD2. The CDR3 runs 18 residues. Germline CDR1 reads MGHRA; CDR2 reads YSYEKL. Trimming removed 4 bases from V and 4 bases from J; junction bases left unmatched: 11. The CDR3, as DNA: TGCGCCAGCAGCCCCCTACCGGGACTAGCGGGAGGTACGTACGAGCAGTACTTC. Translated, it gives CASSPLPGLAGGTYEQYF.

The chain links TRBV10-2 to TRBJ2-3; D call uncertain. Germline lookup yields CDR1 WSHSY and CDR2 SAAADI. CDR3 size: 12 residues. Trimming left V 0 bases short and J 11 bases short, with 9 bases between. The CDR3 protein is CASSESPAGQYF. The CDR3 bases are TGCGCCAGCAGTGAGTCGCCAGCCGGGCAGTATTTT.

V and J are TRBV7-9 and TRBJ2-7, with 8 bases matching TRBD2. CDR1 is SEHNR, CDR2 FQNEAQ, per germline (reference sequence). V lost 5 bases and J lost 2; bases outside the gene matches: 11. The CDR3 runs to 16 residues. CDR3 nucleotides: TGTGCCAGCAGCCCCTGGAGAGCGGGAGCCACCTACGAGCAGTACTTC. The encoded protein is CASSPWRAGATYEQYF.

This clone was found a few times. This sequence joins TRBV19 and TRBJ2-1; TRBD2 matches at 8 bases. Germline loops: CDR1 LNHDA, CDR2 SQIVND (reference sequence). CDR3 size: 16 residues. V lost 0 bases, J lost 4 bases, and 5 bases stayed unmatched. CDR3 sequence (DNA): TGTGCCAGTAGTATAGATGCGGGAGGAGGGTACAATGAGCAGTTCTTC. It specifies CASSIDAGGGYNEQFF.

Remarks on this clone: At the DNA level, this CDR3 is encoded by other sequences in the same sample as well. V is TRBV11-2 and J is TRBJ2-5; unclear D gene. V gave up 4 bases and J gave up 2 bases, with 2 bases separating them. Germline values: CDR1 SGHAT, CDR2 FQNNGV. The CDR3 runs to 11 residues. The CDR3 spells CASSYQETQYF. The CDR3 DNA sequence: TGTGCCAGCAGCTATCAAGAGACCCAGTACTTC.